Each of the 13 T cell receptor beta chains below was sequenced from the same sample in a study of OX40 agonist ivuxolimab in advanced cancers. Method: immunoSEQ multiplex PCR; TCRdb's copy keeps in-frame clones and lacks some. The sample records about 61,000 clones, about 90% being singletons. Sequenced material: CD4+ or CD8+ T cells sorted from blood, taken in a trial of the OX40 agonist ivuxolimab. The origin of the receptors is an adult with an advanced solid tumor such as melanoma, head and neck, liver or kidney cancer.

The rearrangement uses TRBV6-1 and TRBJ1-2; a possible D gene is TRBD1 (5 bases). The germline CDR1 and CDR2 sequences are MNHNS and SASEGT. The V and J ends lost 5 bases and 4 bases respectively, with 14 bases between them. This CDR3 is 14 amino acids long. The CDR3 nucleotides are TGTGCCAGCAGTCTGGGCGGGGCCCTCTATGGCTACACCTTC. This translates into CASSLGGALYGYTF.

The chain couples TRBV30 to TRBJ1-2; D unclear. V lost 3 bases, J lost 4 bases, and 9 bases lay in between. Germline lookup yields CDR1 GTSNPN and CDR2 SVGIG (reference sequence). The CDR3 consists of 12 residues. This CDR3 reads CAWRGVPYGYTF. The CDR3 DNA reads as TGTGCCTGGAGGGGAGTTCCCTATGGCTACACCTTC.

V and J are TRBV14 and TRBJ2-3; D not resolved. This CDR3 has 12 amino acids. From germline, CDR1 is SGHDN and CDR2 FVKESK. V shed 4 bases and J shed 2 bases, with 4 bases lying between them. CDR3 loop: CASSRYTDTQYF. In nucleotides, the CDR3 is TGTGCCAGCAGCCGATACACAGATACGCAGTATTTT.

The gene calls are TRBV7-2 and TRBJ2-7; tentative D call: TRBD2 (6 bases). This CDR3 spans 15 amino acids. Germline assignment: CDR1 SGHTA and CDR2 FQGNSA. The ends were cut back, 1 base at V and 0 bases at J, with 10 bases in the middle. The CDR3 bases are TGTGCCAGCAGCTTAGGTGGGACTCCCTCCTACGAGCAGTACTTC. It is translated as CASSLGGTPSYEQYF.

The rearrangement joins TRBV5-6 to TRBJ2-2; 9 bases are a match to TRBD1. CDR1 and CDR2 from the germline V gene are SGHDT and YYEEEE. The CDR3 has 16 residues. V was clipped by 1 base and J by 4 bases; unmatched bases: 5. Here the CDR3 DNA reads TGTGCCAGCAGCTTGAATGGACAGGGGAGCACCGGGGAGCTGTTTTTT. Protein sequence: CASSLNGQGSTGELFF.

The chain links TRBV28 to TRBJ1-4; D might be TRBD1 (5 bases). V was cut by 4 bases and J by 3 bases, with 15 bases left in between. This CDR3 has 16 amino acids. Germline CDR1 is MDHEN and CDR2 is SYDVKM. The CDR3 nucleotides are TGTGCCAGCAGTTCACCAGGGTCGGGGGCTAATGAAAAACTGTTTTTT. Its protein is CASSSPGSGANEKLFF. Based on the CDR3 plus reference TRBV28 and TRBJ1-4, the full variable domain is DVKVTQSSRYLVKRTGEKVFLECVQDMDHENMFWYRQDPGLGLRLIYFSYDVKMKEKGDIPEGYSVSREKKERFSLILESASTNQTSMYLCASSSPGSGANEKLFFGSGTQLSVL.

This chain connects TRBV9 to TRBJ2-1, with D unclear. The CDR3 loop spans 13 amino acids. Germline V gives CDR1 SGDLS, CDR2 YYNGEE. V was trimmed by 4 bases and J by 9 bases, leaving 14 bases between them. This chain's CDR3 is CASSPSDLGEQFF. The CDR3 region has the DNA TGTGCCAGCAGCCCCTCAGACCTTGGTGAGCAGTTCTTC. Variable domain in full (rest from reference TRBV9 and TRBJ2-1): DSGVTQTPKHLITATGQRVTLRCSPRSGDLSVYWYQQSLDQGLQFLIQYYNGEERAKGNILERFSAQQFPDLHSELNLSSLELGDSALYFCASSPSDLGEQFFGPGTRLTVL.

The chain has TRBV28 and TRBJ1-2; D may be TRBD1 (6 bases). The CDR3 covers 15 residues. Looked up from germline, CDR1 is MDHEN and CDR2 is SYDVKM. V lost 7 bases, J lost 6 bases, and 21 bases lay in between. The DNA for the CDR3 is TGTGCCAGCAATATACAGGGCGGCCCCCCTCATGGCTACACCTTC. It encodes CASNIQGGPPHGYTF.

V usage is TRBV27 and J usage is TRBJ2-6, with TRBD1 as a possible D gene (6 bases). This CDR3 spans 16 amino acids. Between the trimmed V and J ends, which lost 0 bases and 2 bases, there was a span of 8 bases. CDR1 is MNHEY, CDR2 SMNVEV, per germline (reference sequence). The CDR3 loop reads CASSLSPGAGANVLTF. In nucleotides, the CDR3 is TGTGCCAGCAGTTTATCGCCAGGGGCTGGGGCCAACGTCCTGACTTTC.

The V call is TRBV27, the J call TRBJ1-5; no clear D gene. The germline gives CDR1 MNHEY, CDR2 SMNVEV (reference sequence). V lost 5 bases and J 2 bases, leaving 10 bases between the germline ends. The length of the CDR3 is 14 residues. The CDR3 nucleotides read TGTGCCAGCAGTGGGGTCGGGGGCAATCAGCCCCAGCATTTT. Protein product: CASSGVGGNQPQHF.

V usage is TRBV29-1 and J usage is TRBJ2-7; 7 bases agree with TRBD2. Germline V gives CDR1 SQVTM, CDR2 ANQGSEA. Unmatched junction bases numbered 0, after V lost 4 bases and J lost 3 bases. The CDR3 spans 11 residues. The CDR3 is CSVGGGYEQYF. CDR3 DNA: TGCAGCGTTGGGGGGGGCTACGAGCAGTACTTC.

The chain is built from TRBV6-1 and TRBJ1-5; D is uncertain. Looked up from germline, CDR1 is MNHNS and CDR2 is SASEGT. V dropped 7 bases and J dropped 7 bases, with 14 bases sitting between them. The CDR3 sequence is 13 residues long. The chain's CDR3 is CASTPPVGQPQHF. In DNA form, the CDR3 reads TGTGCCAGCACCCCGCCAGTTGGGCAGCCCCAGCATTTT.

The V and J genes are TRBV9 and TRBJ1-1; D is unresolved. Germline lookup yields CDR1 SGDLS and CDR2 YYNGEE. The CDR3 consists of 13 residues. V was pared by 0 bases and J by 1 base, with 4 bases between. The CDR3 nucleotides are TGTGCCAGCAGCGTAGAGGCGAACACTGAAGCTTTCTTT. This gives the protein CASSVEANTEAFF. Full variable domain (remainder filled in from reference TRBV9 and TRBJ1-1): DSGVTQTPKHLITATGQRVTLRCSPRSGDLSVYWYQQSLDQGLQFLIQYYNGEERAKGNILERFSAQQFPDLHSELNLSSLELGDSALYFCASSVEANTEAFFGQGTRLTVV.